The rows below give T cell receptor beta chains drawn from one sample of a study of shared clonotypes between healthy human individuals. Libraries were prepared by immunoSEQ multiplex PCR; TCRdb keeps only in-frame clonotypes and omits some of them. Of around 1.9 million clones listed, 93% are singletons. Sequenced sample: naive CD8+ T cells from PBMCs. Receptors were obtained from a man in his late teens or twenties in good health. Some clones in this sample may be carry-over from other donors' samples. CDR3s include the opening cysteine and the closing phenylalanine or tryptophan. A D gene is named only where the DNA matches it firmly. Rows give clone size only sometimes, using once, few, many, or a class for an expanded clone.

TRBV27	TRBJ2-7	-	-	TGTGCCAGCAAGGACAGACTCCACTACGAGCAGTACTTC	CASKDRLHYEQYF
TRBV6-1	TRBJ2-2	TRBD1	-	TGTGCCAGCAGTCAAGACAGGGCGGCGAACACCGGGGAGCTGTTTTTT	CASSQDRAANTGELFF
TRBV27	TRBJ2-7	TRBD2	once	TGTGCCAGCAGCCCCCCCTCCCACGGACTAGCCTACGAGCAGTACTTC	CASSPPSHGLAYEQYF
TRBV19	TRBJ1-2	TRBD1	-	TGTGCCAGTAGTATCCTCCTCGACAGGGAGCACCACTATGGCTACACCTTC	CASSILLDREHHYGYTF
TRBV4-1	TRBJ2-7	TRBD2	-	TGCGCCAGCAGCCACGCCGGGACTAGCGGAGGGTACGAGCAGTACTTC	CASSHAGTSGGYEQYF
TRBV7-9	TRBJ1-1	-	-	TGTGCCAGCAGCTTAGGCAGAACTGAAGCTTTCTTT	CASSLGRTEAFF
TRBV27	TRBJ2-7	-	-	TGTGCCAGCGAAGTCCCAGGGGTCGAGCAGTACTTC	CASEVPGVEQYF
TRBV28	TRBJ2-7	TRBD2	-	TGTGCCAGCAGTTTAAGCGGGACTAGCGGAGAGGGTTACTACGAGCAGTACTTC	CASSLSGTSGEGYYEQYF
TRBV13	TRBJ2-1	-	-	TGTGCCAGCAGCCCATACCGTGGGACGCCGGGCAATGAGCAGTTCTTC	CASSPYRGTPGNEQFF
TRBV28	TRBJ2-7	TRBD2	-	TGTGCCAGCAGTTTAATTCGGGGAACTAGCGGGAGGGCCCGGGAGCAGTACTTC	CASSLIRGTSGRAREQYF
TRBV5-1	TRBJ2-2	TRBD2	-	TGCGCCAGCAGCTTGTGGCCTAGCGGGAGTCAGGACACCGGGGAGCTGTTTTTT	CASSLWPSGSQDTGELFF
TRBV19	TRBJ2-7	-	-	TGTGCCAGTACCCGTGGCTACGAGCAGTACTTC	CASTRGYEQYF
TRBV28	TRBJ1-2	-	-	TGTGCCAGCAGGGGGGGGGACGGCTACACCTTC	CASRGGDGYTF
TRBV9	TRBJ1-2	TRBD1	-	TGTGCCAGCAGTCAGGACAGGGACTATGGCTACACCTTC	CASSQDRDYGYTF
TRBV27	TRBJ1-2	-	-	TGTGCCAGCAGTTTACACAGATCTAACTATGGCTACACCTTC	CASSLHRSNYGYTF
TRBV19	TRBJ2-6	-	-	TGTGCCAGTCCTCCCAACGTCCTGACTTTC	CASPPNVLTF
TRBV4-1	TRBJ1-1	-	few	TGCGCCAGCAGCCTCCGGACACCGGACACTGAAGCTTTCTTT	CASSLRTPDTEAFF
TRBV7-9	TRBJ2-2	-	-	TGTGCCAGCATGGGCAGGGGAGTGAACACCGGGGAGCTGTTTTTT	CASMGRGVNTGELFF
TRBV7-8	TRBJ2-1	-	-	TGTGCCAGCAGCTTCCGGGCCGGGACTCGACGGCCTGAGCAGTTCTTC	CASSFRAGTRRPEQFF
TRBV7-9	TRBJ2-7	-	-	TGTGCCAGCAGCTTCAGGGATAGGGAGCAGTACTTC	CASSFRDREQYF
TRBV5-6	TRBJ1-4	-	once	TGTGCCAGCAGCTCGGCCGTATGGGGGACTAATGAAAAACTGTTTTTT	CASSSAVWGTNEKLFF
TRBV7-9	TRBJ2-2	TRBD1	once	TGTGCCAGCAGCTTTCCGGGACAGGAGCTCACCGGGGAGCTGTTTTTT	CASSFPGQELTGELFF
TRBV5-6	TRBJ2-3	-	-	TGTGCCAGCAGCGACAGCTCCGGGATTAGGGATACGCAGTATTTT	CASSDSSGIRDTQYF
TRBV7-9	TRBJ1-2	TRBD1	-	TGTGCCAGCAGCACCTCGGGACAGCCCTTATTCTATGGCTACACCTTC	CASSTSGQPLFYGYTF
TRBV27	TRBJ2-7	-	-	TGTGCCAGCAGTCCCCGGGGCGACGAGCAGTACTTC	CASSPRGDEQYF
TRBV27	TRBJ2-5	-	-	TGTGCCAGCAGTACAGGGGAGGCGCAAGAGACCCAGTACTTC	CASSTGEAQETQYF
TRBV27	TRBJ2-7	TRBD2	-	TGTGCCAGCAGAGGGCGGGAGTCTATCTACGAGCAGTACTTC	CASRGRESIYEQYF
TRBV25-1	TRBJ1-1	TRBD1	few	TGTGCCAGCAGGACGGTAGGGGGCGTTGAAGCTTTCTTT	CASRTVGGVEAFF
TRBV4-3	TRBJ1-2	TRBD1	-	TGCGCCAGCAGCCAACTCAATACAGGGGCCGGGGGCTACACCTTC	CASSQLNTGAGGYTF
TRBV11-2	TRBJ2-2	-	few	TGTGCCAGCAGCTCGATACAGGGACCCGGGGAGCTGTTTTTT	CASSSIQGPGELFF
TRBV9	TRBJ2-4	-	-	TGTGCCAGCAGCGGTGGGCTGCCGGCGGAAAACATTCAGTACTTC	CASSGGLPAENIQYF
TRBV7-9	TRBJ1-5	-	-	TGTGCCAGCAGCTTATCATTTGCTGGGGTCGGCAATCAGCCCCAGCATTTT	CASSLSFAGVGNQPQHF
TRBV7-3	TRBJ2-1	-	-	TGTGCCAGCAGTCAAATACTCTCCTCCTACAATGAGCAGTTCTTC	CASSQILSSYNEQFF
TRBV5-1	TRBJ2-7	-	-	TGCGCCAGCAGCTTGGTAAACAGTCTCTACGAGCAGTACTTC	CASSLVNSLYEQYF
TRBV6-1	TRBJ1-1	TRBD1	-	TGTGCCAGCAGTGAGGTCTCCCAGGGGGCTGGCACTGAAGCTTTCTTT	CASSEVSQGAGTEAFF
TRBV6-1	TRBJ2-7	TRBD1	once	TGTGCCAGCAGTAAAGCCTCCGGGACAGGGTACTACGAGCAGTACTTC	CASSKASGTGYYEQYF
TRBV19	TRBJ2-2	-	-	TGTGCCAGTAGTATTATAGGGGCGAGCACCGGGGAGCTGTTTTTT	CASSIIGASTGELFF
TRBV2	TRBJ1-1	-	-	TGTGCCAGCAGTGAAATCGGCCCACTTGCTGGGACTGAAGCTTTCTTT	CASSEIGPLAGTEAFF
TRBV7-9	TRBJ1-4	-	-	TGTGCCAGCAGCTTTAGGCCAAACGCAACTAATGAAAAACTGTTTTTT	CASSFRPNATNEKLFF
TRBV5-6	TRBJ1-4	-	-	TGTGCCAGCAGCATAGGGACGGAGGAACTGTTTTTT	CASSIGTEELFF
TRBV6-5	TRBJ2-1	-	-	TGTGCCAGTGCCCAGGCCCGCCTGGGTGAGCAGTTCTTC	CASAQARLGEQFF